This is a list of T cell receptor beta chains from one sample in a study of cytotoxic CD8 clonotypes in ibrutinib-treated CLL. Sequencing was performed with immunoSEQ multiplex PCR; in TCRdb, only in-frame clones are kept and a portion is missing. The table shows fewer than 300,000 clones, with around 77% occurring only once. Sequenced here: PBMCs, sampled at disease progression, from a patient treated with ibrutinib. The receptors here all came from a human donor with chronic lymphocytic leukemia. CDR3s include the opening cysteine and the closing phenylalanine or tryptophan. Fields, in order: clone size, V gene, D gene, J gene, CDR3 DNA, CDR3 protein. A D gene is named only where the DNA matches it firmly. Size values are once, few and many counts, or a class for expanded clones, and some rows have none.

-	TRBV5-1	-	TRBJ2-5	TGCGCCAGCAGCCCAGAATCCGTGGGGACCCAGTACTTC	CASSPESVGTQYF
-	TRBV9	-	TRBJ1-2	TGTGCCAGCAGCGTAGTCGATGGCTACACCTTC	CASSVVDGYTF
-	TRBV7-2	-	TRBJ2-1	TGTGCCAGCAGCGTCACCTCCTACAATGAGCAGTTCTTC	CASSVTSYNEQFF
-	TRBV27	TRBD2	TRBJ2-7	TGTGCCAGCAGCCGGACTAGCGGGGTGAATTACGAGCAGTACTTC	CASSRTSGVNYEQYF
-	TRBV6-6	-	TRBJ2-4	TGTGCCAGCAGTTACTCGGCACAGGAAGGCAAAAACATTCAGTACTTC	CASSYSAQEGKNIQYF
-	TRBV6-5	TRBD1	TRBJ1-5	TGTGCCAGCAGTCCCGACAGGGTTCAGCCCCAGCATTTT	CASSPDRVQPQHF
-	TRBV5-6	TRBD2	TRBJ2-7	TGTGCCAGCAAGGGGAAACGACTAGCGGCCGAGCAGTACTTC	CASKGKRLAAEQYF
-	TRBV29-1	-	TRBJ2-4	TGCAGCGTCAAAGACAGATCTCTAGCCAAAAACATTCAGTACTTC	CSVKDRSLAKNIQYF
-	TRBV9	TRBD2	TRBJ2-7	TGTGCCAGCAGCGTACGACTAGCGGGGAGCTACGCTGAGCAGTACTTC	CASSVRLAGSYAEQYF
few	TRBV14	-	TRBJ1-5	TGTGCCAGCAGCCAATTCTGGACGTCGGATGGCCCCGTCAATCAGCCCCAGCATTTT	CASSQFWTSDGPVNQPQHF
-	TRBV6-5	-	TRBJ1-2	TGTGCCAGCAGTTCTCACGCCCCACTACTAAACTATGGCTACACCTTC	CASSSHAPLLNYGYTF
-	TRBV4-1	-	TRBJ2-4	TGCGCCAGCAGCCAGACAGGCATGAAATACTTC	CASSQTGMKYF
few	TRBV20-1	-	TRBJ1-2	TGCCTAGTATACAGGGTGGGAGGCTACACCTTC	CLVYRVGGYTF
-	TRBV9	-	TRBJ1-1	TGTGCCAGCAGCCGCCGCCTAGAGGCCACTGAAGCTTTCTTT	CASSRRLEATEAFF
few	TRBV11-2	-	TRBJ1-6	TGTGCCAGCAGCTTACCTACAGGGTTCGGAGGCGCCTATTCACCCCTCCACTTT	CASSLPTGFGGAYSPLHF
-	TRBV18	-	TRBJ2-4	TGTGCCAGCTCACCGGCATCAGGGCTCCTAGCCAAAAACATTCAGTACTTC	CASSPASGLLAKNIQYF
-	TRBV7-9	-	TRBJ1-2	TGTGCCAGCAGCTTACGGGCCCCTGTCGAAGAGTATGGCTACACCTTC	CASSLRAPVEEYGYTF
-	TRBV11-2	-	TRBJ1-2	TGTGCCAGCAGCTTAGGCAGGGGCTATGGCTACACCTTC	CASSLGRGYGYTF
-	TRBV9	TRBD2	TRBJ2-3	TGTGCCAGCAGCGCCGTCTTAGCGGGGCTAGATACGCAGTATTTT	CASSAVLAGLDTQYF
-	TRBV5-1	-	TRBJ2-1	TGCGCCAGCAGCTCCACCGAGCGGGTTTTCCAGTTCTTC	CASSSTERVFQFF
-	TRBV25-1	TRBD2	TRBJ2-3	TGTGCCAGCAGCCCCCCGGGGGAGGGGCCCACAGATACGCAGTATTTT	CASSPPGEGPTDTQYF
-	TRBV9	TRBD1	TRBJ2-1	TGTGCCAGCAGCGAGGGGGCTAGCTCCTACAATGAGCAGTTCTTC	CASSEGASSYNEQFF
-	TRBV6-1	TRBD2	TRBJ2-3	TGTGCCAGCACCGCTTTTGGCGGGGGGTCCAATACGCAGTATTTT	CASTAFGGGSNTQYF
-	TRBV7-3	-	TRBJ2-7	TGTGCCAGCAGCTTAAGTGGGGGTGGAGTCCCCTCCTACGAGCAGTACTTC	CASSLSGGGVPSYEQYF
-	TRBV15	TRBD2	TRBJ2-5	TGTGCCACCAGCAGAGATGGGACTAGCGGACAAGAGACCCAGTACTTC	CATSRDGTSGQETQYF
-	TRBV2	-	TRBJ1-4	TGTGCCAGCAGTGAAGCTTGGAGAGGGATCCCTTCAACTAATGAAAAACTGTTTTTT	CASSEAWRGIPSTNEKLFF
-	TRBV5-1	-	TRBJ1-4	TGCGCCAGCACACCCACCCCAGGCACAAATGAAAAACTGTTTTTT	CASTPTPGTNEKLFF
-	TRBV10-3	-	TRBJ1-2	TGTGCCATCAGTGAGGGACCGAGCCCGGACTATGGCTACACCTTC	CAISEGPSPDYGYTF
-	TRBV5-6	-	TRBJ1-3	TGTGCCAGCAGCTCGCTCGGGCCCGGGTCCTCTGGAAACACCATATATTTT	CASSSLGPGSSGNTIYF
-	TRBV11-3	-	TRBJ2-1	TGTGCCAGCAGCCCCCGCTCCTACAATGAGCAGTTCTTC	CASSPRSYNEQFF
-	TRBV7-8	-	TRBJ2-5	TGTGCCAGCAGCGACTGGATAGGCCGGAGGGAGACCCAGTACTTC	CASSDWIGRRETQYF
-	TRBV6-5	-	TRBJ2-1	TGTGCCAGCAGCCCTAGCAGAGGGGGGAATGAGCAGTTCTTC	CASSPSRGGNEQFF
-	TRBV28	-	TRBJ2-5	TGTGCCAGCAGCCCAGTGGGTAGCAAAGGGGTGGAGACCCAGTACTTC	CASSPVGSKGVETQYF
-	TRBV27	-	TRBJ2-7	TGTGCCAGCAGTTACAAGCGGGAGCAGTACTTC	CASSYKREQYF
-	TRBV7-6	-	TRBJ2-5	TGTGCCAGCAGCTTAGGGGCAGGGGAAGAGACCCAGTACTTC	CASSLGAGEETQYF
-	TRBV2	TRBD1	TRBJ1-2	TGTGCCACTCTAGGACAGGGGGACCTGACTAACTATGGCTACACCTTC	CATLGQGDLTNYGYTF
-	TRBV7-2	TRBD2	TRBJ2-2	TGTGCCAGCAGCGCTCTGGGACTAGCGGCGAACACCGGGGAGCTGTTTTTT	CASSALGLAANTGELFF
few	TRBV18	-	TRBJ1-2	TGTGCCAGCTCACCGCAGGGTTCTGACGGCTACACCTTC	CASSPQGSDGYTF
-	TRBV28	-	TRBJ2-7	TGTGCCAGCAGGTCGCAGGGCTACGAGCAGTACTTC	CASRSQGYEQYF
-	TRBV6-5	TRBD1	TRBJ1-4	TGTGCCAGCAGTTACGACAGGGAAAGCAATGAAAAACTGTTTTTT	CASSYDRESNEKLFF